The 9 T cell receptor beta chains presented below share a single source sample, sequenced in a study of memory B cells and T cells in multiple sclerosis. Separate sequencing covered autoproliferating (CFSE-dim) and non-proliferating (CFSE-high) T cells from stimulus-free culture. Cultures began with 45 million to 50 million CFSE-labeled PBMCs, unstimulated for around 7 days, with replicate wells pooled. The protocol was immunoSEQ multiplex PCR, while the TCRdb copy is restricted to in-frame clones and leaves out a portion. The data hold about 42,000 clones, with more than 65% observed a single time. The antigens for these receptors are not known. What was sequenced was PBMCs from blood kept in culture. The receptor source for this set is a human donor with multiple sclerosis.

The CDR3 loop is CASSLQPVSTDTQYF. CDR3 nucleotides: TGTGCCAGCAGTTTGCAGCCGGTTAGCACAGATACGCAGTATTTT. The chain links TRBV27 to TRBJ2-3; D remains unclear. With 3 bases removed from V and 0 bases from J, the gap between germline ends came to 10 bases. The CDR3 extends over 15 amino acids. Germline lookup yields CDR1 MNHEY and CDR2 SMNVEV (reference sequence).

The CDR3 reads CAWSAGLDGYTF. The DNA for the CDR3 is TGTGCCTGGAGCGCGGGACTTGACGGCTACACCTTC. V gene TRBV30 combines with J gene TRBJ1-2; TRBD1 might be the D (5 bases). This CDR3 contains 12 residues. CDR1 is GTSNPN and CDR2 is SVGIG in the germline V gene (reference sequence). V lost 3 bases to trimming and J lost 8 bases, with 13 bases between them.

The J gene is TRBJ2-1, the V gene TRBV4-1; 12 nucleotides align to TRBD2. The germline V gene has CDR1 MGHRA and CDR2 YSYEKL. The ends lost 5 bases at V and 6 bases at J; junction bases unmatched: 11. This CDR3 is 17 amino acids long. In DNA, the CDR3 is TGCGCCAGCAGCACCCGACTAGCGGGGGTGATCTCCAATGAGCAGTTCTTC. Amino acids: CASSTRLAGVISNEQFF.

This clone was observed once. CDR3 nucleotides: TGTGCCAGCTCATCAGGGGCCGGGACTGAAGCTTTCTTT. It codes for CASSSGAGTEAFF. The chain uses TRBV6-4 and TRBJ1-1; the D gene is possibly TRBD1 (6 bases). V shed 8 bases and J shed 5 bases, with 15 bases lying between them. The CDR3 covers 13 residues. Germline values: CDR1 MRHNA, CDR2 SNTAGT.

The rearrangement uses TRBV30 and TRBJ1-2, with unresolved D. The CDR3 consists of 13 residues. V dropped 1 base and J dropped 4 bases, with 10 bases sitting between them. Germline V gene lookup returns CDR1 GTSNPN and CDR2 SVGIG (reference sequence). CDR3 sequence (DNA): TGTGCCTGGAGTGAGGGCTTTGGCTATGGCTACACCTTC. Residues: CAWSEGFGYGYTF.

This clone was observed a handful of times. CDR3 sequence (DNA): TGTGCCAGCAGCTTACAGGGATTCGGAGAGCAGTACTTC. Residues: CASSLQGFGEQYF. The rearrangement joins TRBV7-9 to TRBJ2-7; D might be TRBD1 (5 bases). V lost 2 bases to trimming and J lost 7 bases, with 12 bases between them. Germline V CDR1 and CDR2: SEHNR, FQNEAQ (reference sequence). There are 13 residues in the CDR3.

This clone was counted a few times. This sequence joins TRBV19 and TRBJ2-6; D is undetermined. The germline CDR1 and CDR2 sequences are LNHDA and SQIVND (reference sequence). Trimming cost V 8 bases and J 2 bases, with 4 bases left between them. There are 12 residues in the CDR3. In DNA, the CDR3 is TGTGCCAGTCAGACTGGGGCCAACGTCCTGACTTTC. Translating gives CASQTGANVLTF. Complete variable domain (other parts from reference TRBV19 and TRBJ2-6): DGGITQSPKYLFRKEGQNVTLSCEQNLNHDAMYWYRQDPGQGLRLIYYSQIVNDFQKGDIAEGYSVSREKKESFPLTVTSAQKNPTAFYLCASQTGANVLTFGAGSRLTVL.

CDR3 sequence: CASGPGTSYGYTF. CDR3 DNA: TGTGCCAGTGGGCCGGGGACCTCTTATGGCTACACCTTC. This chain joins TRBV19 and TRBJ1-2; tentatively, D is TRBD1 (5 bases). This CDR3 region has 13 residues. The germline V gene encodes CDR1 LNHDA and CDR2 SQIVND (reference sequence). With 8 bases removed from V and 5 bases from J, the gap between germline ends came to 15 bases.

CDR3 in amino acids: CASSLVRGAGELFF. DNA for the CDR3: TGTGCCAGCAGCTTAGTTCGTGGCGCCGGGGAGCTGTTTTTT. The V call is TRBV11-2, the J call TRBJ2-2; D not certain. CDR1 is SGHAT, CDR2 FQNNGV, per germline. V lost 1 base and J 6 bases, leaving 9 bases between the germline ends. The CDR3 totals 14 residues.